The entry that follows covers one T cell receptor beta chain sequence. Deletions cut 5 bases from V and 6 bases from J, with 22 bases between. The CDR3 covers 16 residues. In germline, CDR1 is LNHNV, CDR2 YYDKDF (reference sequence). Per the original data handling: Estimates of nucleated cell counts were drawn from the amplification of reference gene primers. The data were produced by immunoSEQ multiplex PCR, yet TCRdb's version contains in-frame clones alone and is incomplete. V and J calls and clone size are those listed in that table; D and trimming were worked out from the DNA. Of roughly 160,000 clones in the sample, roughly nine tenths are singletons; the top ten hold more than 25%. The sample originates from a study of blood T cell repertoires in COVID-19. Study-level background: Both acute and convalescent COVID-19 samples were obtained from the United States, Italy and Spain. PBMCs, B-cell-depleted T cells, or T cells provided the cDNA or gDNA that made up the material.

The sequence came from a man aged 55 to 69 with acute or convalescent COVID-19. The source material was peripheral blood. V gene TRBV15 combines with J gene TRBJ2-5; a possible D gene is TRBD1 (6 bases). CDR3 nucleotide sequence: TGTGCCACCAGCCCTCTGGGGGCCCTAACAGAAAAGACCCAGTACTTC. Protein: CATSPLGALTEKTQYF. Full variable domain (rest looked up from reference TRBV15 and TRBJ2-5): DAMVIQNPRYQVTQFGKPVTLSCSQTLNHNVMYWYQQKSSQAPKLLFHYYDKDFNNEADTPDNFQSRRPNTSFCFLDIRSPGLGDTAMYLCATSPLGALTEKTQYFGPGTRLLVL.